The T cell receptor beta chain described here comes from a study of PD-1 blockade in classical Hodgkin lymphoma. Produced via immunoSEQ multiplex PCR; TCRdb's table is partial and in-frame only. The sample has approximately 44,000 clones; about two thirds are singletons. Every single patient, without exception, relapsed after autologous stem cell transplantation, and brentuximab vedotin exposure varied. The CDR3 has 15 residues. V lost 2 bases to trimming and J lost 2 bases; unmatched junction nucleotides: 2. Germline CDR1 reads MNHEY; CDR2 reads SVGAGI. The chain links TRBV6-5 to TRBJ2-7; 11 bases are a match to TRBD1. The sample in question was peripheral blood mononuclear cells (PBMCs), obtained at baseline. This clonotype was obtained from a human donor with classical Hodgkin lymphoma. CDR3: CASSYRGQGAYEQYF. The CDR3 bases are TGTGCCAGCAGTTACCGGGGACAGGGGGCCTACGAGCAGTACTTC.